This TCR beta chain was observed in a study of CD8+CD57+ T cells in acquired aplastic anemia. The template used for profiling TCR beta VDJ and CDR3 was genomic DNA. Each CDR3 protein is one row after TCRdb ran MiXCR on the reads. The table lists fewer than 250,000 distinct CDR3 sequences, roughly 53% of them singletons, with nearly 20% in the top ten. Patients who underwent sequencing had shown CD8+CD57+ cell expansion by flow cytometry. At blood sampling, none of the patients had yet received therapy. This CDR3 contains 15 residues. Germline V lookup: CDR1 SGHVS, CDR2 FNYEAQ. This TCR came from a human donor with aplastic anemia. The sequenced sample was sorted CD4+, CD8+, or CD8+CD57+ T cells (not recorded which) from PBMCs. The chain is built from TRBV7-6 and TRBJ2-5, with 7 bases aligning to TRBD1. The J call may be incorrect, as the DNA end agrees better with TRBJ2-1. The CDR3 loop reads CASSLGTVRYNEQFF. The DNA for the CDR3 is TGTGCCAGCAGCTTGGGGACAGTCCGTTACAATGAGCAGTTCTTC.